The rows below give T cell receptor beta chains drawn from one sample of a study of cytomegalovirus exposure and HLA in healthy donors. Profiling relied on immunoSEQ multiplex PCR, and the TCRdb table lists in-frame clones only, not all of them. The table lists some 150,000 clones, about 78% of them singletons. Source material: PBMCs. Source of these receptors: a man aged 45-65 years in good health and CMV-seropositive. The conserved cysteine and the conserved F or W are not part of the CDR3 here. A D gene is named only where the DNA matches it firmly.

v_call: TRBV11-1; d_call: NA; cdr3_aa: ASSFGGNQPQH
v_call: TRBV7-3; d_call: TRBD1; cdr3_aa: ASSLTGGSEQF
v_call: TRBV7-2; d_call: NA; cdr3_aa: ASSFQYEQY
v_call: TRBV5-1; d_call: TRBD2; cdr3_aa: ASSLAPGSGRYNEQF
v_call: TRBV27; d_call: NA; cdr3_aa: ASSRAGGGNQPQH
v_call: TRBV27; d_call: TRBD1; cdr3_aa: ASSPYRGRPTGELF
v_call: TRBV5-4; d_call: NA; cdr3_aa: ASSQIFQGEETQY
v_call: TRBV5-6; d_call: TRBD1; cdr3_aa: ASSSRTGTANSPLH
v_call: TRBV11-2; d_call: NA; cdr3_aa: ASSLVVGANQETQY
v_call: TRBV5-1; d_call: NA; cdr3_aa: ASSLGLQRRETQY
v_call: TRBV5-4; d_call: NA; cdr3_aa: ASGGGGSTDTQY
v_call: TRBV29-1; d_call: NA; cdr3_aa: SVTGHQNTEAF
v_call: TRBV9; d_call: TRBD1; cdr3_aa: ASSARQGGEQY
v_call: TRBV6-5; d_call: NA; cdr3_aa: ASKQGLSSYEQY
v_call: TRBV4-3; d_call: TRBD2; cdr3_aa: ASSRGTSGGENIQY
v_call: TRBV7-9; d_call: TRBD1; cdr3_aa: ASRFTGGANTEAF
v_call: TRBV5-1; d_call: TRBD2; cdr3_aa: ASSAQPSGGDGETQY
v_call: TRBV11-2; d_call: TRBD2; cdr3_aa: ASSLYYSGGSSYNEQF
v_call: TRBV4-1; d_call: NA; cdr3_aa: ASSPGGAIEKLF
v_call: TRBV25-1; d_call: NA; cdr3_aa: ASSQDYGYT